This TCR beta chain was captured by sequencing in a study of vaccination and CD4 T cells after COVID-19. Turning to the study itself: The convalescents included six males and four females, and among them two were Hispanic while seven were Caucasian. The interval from dose two to post-vaccine sampling had a median of roughly 70 days, and it ranged from 14 to 241.

As for treatment: roughly 11-day PBMC culture with coronavirus spike peptide pools or control peptides (ViraFEST assay). Negative selection yielded CD4+ T cells from day-10 cultures. Sequence data for DNA of cultured CD4+ T cells were generated by the Oncomine TCR Beta short-read assay. A single record per CDR3 protein comes from TCRdb applying MiXCR to the PCR reads. The sample holds 14,000 or so distinct CDR3 sequences; 55% are singletons and the top ten take approximately 16%. A word on this clonotype: The antigen is not known.

The sequenced sample consisted of CD4+ T cells from blood, cultured in vitro. The TCR comes from a human donor who had recovered from COVID-19.

The CDR3 protein is CAISESAGPRTDTQYF. The CDR3 DNA follows: TGTGCCATCAGTGAGTCGGCGGGACCCCGCACAGATACGCAGTATTTT. The chain is built from TRBV10-3 and TRBJ2-3; TRBD2 is a possible D gene (6 bases). CDR1 ENHRY and CDR2 SYGVKD come from the germline V gene. The germline V and J ends were trimmed by 0 bases and 1 base, with 11 bases remaining between them. CDR3 length: 16 amino acids.